This is a list of T cell receptor beta chains from one sample in a study of beta chain features in type 1 diabetes. Here immunoSEQ multiplex PCR was the method, and the copy in TCRdb shows in-frame clones only, minus some. The repertoire has 330,000 or so clones, 14% of them found once; the top ten carry 5.5% to 7.5%. The sample comprised central memory CD4+ T cells from blood. These receptors were collected from a man aged 30 to 39 in good health. Each CDR3 is given with its conserved first and last residue. Fields, in order: CDR3 protein, CDR3 DNA, D gene, J gene, V gene, clone size. A D gene is named only where the DNA matches it firmly. Clone sizes are given selectively: once, few, many, or a class where the clone is expanded.

CASSAGLDYEQYF	TGTGCCAGCAGCGCGGGACTAGACTACGAGCAGTACTTC	TRBD2	TRBJ2-7	TRBV9	-
CASTSADTQYF	TGTGCCAGCACCTCCGCAGATACGCAGTATTTT	-	TRBJ2-3	TRBV11-2	few
CASSLQQSTDTQYF	TGTGCCAGCAGCTTACAACAGTCCACAGATACGCAGTATTTT	-	TRBJ2-3	TRBV7-9	-
CASSFLASEQYF	TGTGCCAGCAGCTTCCTAGCGAGCGAGCAGTACTTC	-	TRBJ2-7	TRBV7-9	few
CASSPDRVANEKLFF	TGTGCCAGCTCACCAGACAGGGTGGCTAATGAAAAACTGTTTTTT	TRBD1	TRBJ1-4	TRBV18	-
CASSLLAGGNEQFF	TGTGCCAGCAGCTTACTAGCGGGGGGTAATGAGCAGTTCTTC	TRBD2	TRBJ2-1	TRBV5-4	-
CASSKGPGANVLTF	TGTGCCAGCTCCAAAGGGCCCGGGGCCAACGTCCTGACTTTC	-	TRBJ2-6	TRBV27	few
CASSPRRGHTIYF	TGTGCCAGCAGCCCTCGGAGGGGACACACCATATATTTT	-	TRBJ1-3	TRBV7-2	-
CASSFGRRITYEQYF	TGTGCCAGCAGCTTTGGCAGGCGAATCACCTACGAGCAGTACTTC	-	TRBJ2-7	TRBV7-2	-
CASSDASGAQETQYF	TGCGCCAGCAGTGATGCGTCAGGGGCCCAAGAGACCCAGTACTTC	-	TRBJ2-5	TRBV5-1	few
CASSTGYYGYTF	TGTGCCAGCAGTACAGGGTACTATGGCTACACCTTC	-	TRBJ1-2	TRBV6-1	-
CASSYFTGDSGNTIYF	TGTGCCAGCAGTTACTTCACAGGAGACTCTGGAAACACCATATATTTT	-	TRBJ1-3	TRBV6-5	few
CASSSDRGLGGYTF	TGTGCCAGCAGCAGCGACAGGGGTCTGGGTGGCTACACCTTC	TRBD1	TRBJ1-2	TRBV13	-
CASSLRGTAQETQYF	TGTGCCAGCAGCTTAAGGGGCACGGCCCAAGAGACCCAGTACTTC	-	TRBJ2-5	TRBV7-3	-
CASSRRGYQETQYF	TGTGCCAGCAGCCGCCGGGGATATCAAGAGACCCAGTACTTC	-	TRBJ2-5	TRBV7-9	-
CASRGKAHNSPLHF	TGTGCCAGCCGAGGGAAGGCTCATAATTCACCCCTCCACTTT	-	TRBJ1-6	TRBV10-3	-
CASSPNGGREKLFF	TGTGCCAGCTCACCAAATGGGGGTCGAGAAAAACTGTTTTTT	-	TRBJ1-4	TRBV18	-
CASSAQWEPEAFF	TGTGCCAGTAGTGCCCAATGGGAACCTGAAGCTTTCTTT	-	TRBJ1-1	TRBV19	many
CAWNRAGGIMNTEAFF	TGTGCCTGGAATAGAGCAGGGGGCATCATGAACACTGAAGCTTTCTTT	TRBD1	TRBJ1-1	TRBV30	-
CASSLELALNEQFF	TGCGCCAGCAGCTTGGAACTAGCATTGAATGAGCAGTTCTTC	-	TRBJ2-1	TRBV5-1	few
CASSTRTGPGTEAFF	TGTGCCAGCAGCACTAGAACAGGGCCGGGGACTGAAGCTTTCTTT	-	TRBJ1-1	TRBV11-3	-
CASSLSRLSQETQYF	TGTGCCAGCAGTTTATCGAGACTGTCCCAAGAGACCCAGTACTTC	-	TRBJ2-5	TRBV27	few
CASKAGLVFDTQYF	TGTGCCAGCAAAGCGGGACTAGTTTTTGATACGCAGTATTTT	TRBD2	TRBJ2-3	TRBV28	few
CASSLGGRRRSEQYF	TGTGCCAGCAGCTTAGGGGGTCGGCGGCGTTCCGAGCAGTACTTC	-	TRBJ2-7	TRBV7-8	few
CASSATSGSYNEQFF	TGTGCCAGCAGCGCGACTAGCGGGTCCTACAATGAGCAGTTCTTC	TRBD2	TRBJ2-1	TRBV9	-
CASSTTTRDVSYGYTF	TGTGCCAGTAGTACTACTACCCGGGACGTAAGCTATGGCTACACCTTC	-	TRBJ1-2	TRBV19	-
CASSPDRGGYEQYF	TGTGCCAGCTCACCAGACAGGGGTGGCTACGAGCAGTACTTC	TRBD1	TRBJ2-7	TRBV18	many
CASSPMVRESPLHF	TGTGCCAGCTCACCGATGGTCAGGGAATCACCCCTCCACTTT	-	TRBJ1-6	TRBV18	-
CASSVEQVLNIQYF	TGTGCCAGCAGCGTAGAACAGGTACTAAACATTCAGTACTTC	-	TRBJ2-4	TRBV9	-
CASSDWGTGPSTDTQYF	TGTGCCAGCAGTGATTGGGGTACAGGCCCTAGCACAGATACGCAGTATTTT	-	TRBJ2-3	TRBV6-1	few
CASSFERTGVYEQYF	TGTGCCAGCAGCTTCGAGAGGACAGGGGTTTACGAGCAGTACTTC	TRBD1	TRBJ2-7	TRBV5-4	-